Below, 17 T cell receptor beta chains from the same sample are listed, as sequenced in a study of T cells in Graves' hyperthyroidism and ophthalmopathy. RNA transcripts were the template for amplifying TCR beta CDR3 regions. The HTBI primer set was used in a first-round RT-PCR of the TCR CDR3. One entry per CDR3 protein results from TCRdb running MiXCR on the multiplex PCR reads. This sample has 730,000 or so distinct CDR3 sequences, with around 20% found just once. Sequenced: blood. The source is a woman in her forties or fifties with Graves' hyperthyroidism that later progressed to Graves' ophthalmopathy.

The genes are TRBV7-8 and TRBJ1-3; D not certain. The CDR3 is made up of 15 amino acids. Trimming shortened V by 2 bases and J by 1 base, and 9 bases separated the two germline ends. Looked up from germline, CDR1 is SGHVS and CDR2 is FQNEAQ. Here the CDR3 DNA reads TGTGCCAGCAGCTTAACTGATGCATCTGGAAACACCATATATTTT. Protein sequence: CASSLTDASGNTIYF.

V gene TRBV7-9 combines with J gene TRBJ2-2; D unresolved. Deletions cut 5 bases from V and 9 bases from J, with 7 bases between. The germline gives CDR1 SEHNR, CDR2 FQNEAQ (reference sequence). The CDR3 totals 11 residues. The CDR3 DNA reads as TGTGCCAGCAGCCTTCAGAGGGAGCTGTTTTTT. Protein sequence: CASSLQRELFF.

This clonotype appeared a few times. The chain carries TRBV19 and TRBJ2-1; D tentatively reads TRBD1 or TRBD2 (5 bases each). V shed 1 base and J shed 1 base, with 14 bases lying between them. Germline-derived CDR1 and CDR2 are LNHDA and SQIVND (reference sequence). There are 17 residues in the CDR3. CDR3 sequence (DNA): TGTGCCAGTAGTATAGTGAAGGCAGGGACGTCCTACAATGAGCAGTTCTTC. Its translation is CASSIVKAGTSYNEQFF.

This clonotype was observed at least ten times. V and J are TRBV3-1 and TRBJ2-2; the D is unclear. Germline assignment: CDR1 LGHDT and CDR2 YNNKEL (reference sequence). The CDR3 loop spans 12 amino acids. V gave up 1 base and J gave up 4 bases, with 1 base separating them. The CDR3 loop reads CASSQVTGELFF. The CDR3, as DNA: TGTGCCAGCAGCCAAGTCACCGGGGAGCTGTTTTTT.

There are a few counts of this clonotype. V usage is TRBV5-4 and J usage is TRBJ2-5, with D possibly called TRBD1 or TRBD2 (6 bases each). The germline gives CDR1 SGHNT, CDR2 YYREEE (reference sequence). Trimming took 3 bases from V and 4 from J, leaving 13 bases between them. CDR3 length equals 14 residues. The CDR3 loop reads CASSSRGPGETQYF. Written as DNA, the CDR3 is TGTGCCAGCAGCTCCCGGGGGCCGGGAGAGACCCAGTACTTC.

V is TRBV18 and J is TRBJ2-7, with TRBD1 matching 7 bases. V was pared by 6 bases and J by 3 bases, with 5 bases of the junction left unmatched. This CDR3 is built from 13 residues. Germline V gene sequence: CDR1 KGHSH, CDR2 LQKENI. The CDR3 protein is CASSTGDSYEQYF. The CDR3, as DNA: TGTGCCAGCTCGACTGGGGACAGCTACGAGCAGTACTTC.

This sequence joins TRBV19 and TRBJ1-5, with D possibly being TRBD1 (5 bases). The CDR3 length is 18 residues. CDR1 is LNHDA and CDR2 is SQIVND in the germline V gene (reference sequence). Trimming took 6 bases from V and 0 from J, leaving 21 bases between them. CDR3 bases: TGTGCCAGTAGCCCGGGACGCACGCGCGATTATAGCAATCAGCCCCAGCATTTT. Encoded protein: CASSPGRTRDYSNQPQHF.

This chain links TRBV6-4 with TRBJ2-2; TRBD1 matches at 8 bases. This CDR3 comprises 15 residues. The germline gives CDR1 MRHNA, CDR2 SNTAGT. Unmatched junction bases numbered 6, after V lost 8 bases and J lost 1 base. CDR3 amino acids: CASGSGQGNTGELFF. As DNA, the CDR3 is TGTGCCAGCGGGTCTGGACAGGGGAACACCGGGGAGCTGTTTTTT.

This chain links TRBV5-8 with TRBJ2-2, with no clear D. V was pared by 2 bases and J by 0 bases, with 11 bases between. The CDR3 contains 16 residues. Germline-derived CDR1 and CDR2 are SGHTS and YDEGEE. The CDR3 loop reads CASSLGYSPNTGELFF. The DNA of the CDR3 is TGTGCCAGCAGCTTAGGATACAGTCCGAACACCGGGGAGCTGTTTTTT.

Regarding this clonotype: Mismatch with germline at one junction end may stem from a read error. The CDR3 coding sequence is TGCGCCGGCAGCTTGGGGACGACTGAAGCTTTCTTT. It translates to CAGSLGTTEAFF. The chain recombines TRBV5-1 with TRBJ1-1; TRBD1 is a possible D gene (5 bases). Germline-derived CDR1 and CDR2 are SGHRS and YFSETQ. The CDR3 contains 12 residues.

A few counts support this clonotype. This chain uses TRBV5-1 with TRBJ2-5; no definite D call. Trimming shortened V by 4 bases and J by 1 base, and 14 bases separated the two germline ends. The CDR3 has 15 residues. The germline gives CDR1 SGHRS, CDR2 YFSETQ. In nucleotides, the CDR3 is TGCGCCAGCAGCCAGGCCACGGTGTCCCAAGAGACCCAGTACTTC. Translated, it gives CASSQATVSQETQYF. The complete variable domain, with remaining parts taken from reference TRBV5-1 and TRBJ2-5, reads KAGVTQTPRYLIKTRGQQVTLSCSPISGHRSVSWYQQTPGQGLQFLFEYFSETQRNKGNFPGRFSGRQFSNSRSEMNVSTLELGDSALYLCASSQATVSQETQYFGPGTRLLVL.

This chain uses TRBV7-3 with TRBJ2-7, with 8 bases fitting TRBD1. This CDR3 contains 15 residues. Germline V gene data show CDR1 as SGHTA and CDR2 as FQGTGA. V lost 5 bases and J lost 2; bases outside the gene matches: 8. The CDR3 bases are TGTGCCAGCAGCCGCGGACAGGGACCAGCCTACGAGCAGTACTTC. Amino acids: CASSRGQGPAYEQYF. The full variable domain, rest sourced from reference TRBV7-3 and TRBJ2-7, is GAGVSQTPSNKVTEKGKYVELRCDPISGHTALYWYRQSLGQGPEFLIYFQGTGAADDSGLPNDRFFAVRPEGSVSTLKIQRTERGDSAVYLCASSRGQGPAYEQYFGPGTRLTVT.

This chain links TRBV5-1 with TRBJ2-5; D remains unclear. With 4 bases removed from V and 1 base from J, the gap between germline ends came to 11 bases. From germline, CDR1 is SGHRS and CDR2 YFSETQ. This CDR3 is 14 amino acids long. CDR3 residues: CASSITGSQETQYF. The CDR3 nucleotides read TGCGCCAGCAGCATTACCGGGTCCCAAGAGACCCAGTACTTC. The whole variable domain, filled in from reference TRBV5-1 and TRBJ2-5, reads KAGVTQTPRYLIKTRGQQVTLSCSPISGHRSVSWYQQTPGQGLQFLFEYFSETQRNKGNFPGRFSGRQFSNSRSEMNVSTLELGDSALYLCASSITGSQETQYFGPGTRLLVL.

The sample holds many counts of this clonotype. The chain recombines TRBV12-3 or TRBV12-4 with TRBJ1-4, with 10 nucleotides matching TRBD1. The CDR3 runs to 14 residues. Trimming took 6 bases from V and 7 from J; bases not matched to a gene: 5. The CDR3 coding sequence is TGTGCCAGCAGCCGACAGGGGGCCAGTGAAAAACTGTTTTTT. It yields the protein CASSRQGASEKLFF.

In its sample, this clonotype was seen a few times. J is TRBJ1-6 and V is TRBV2; no clear D gene. The germline V and J ends were trimmed by 4 bases and 8 bases, with 6 bases remaining between them. The V gene's germline CDR1 is SNHLY and CDR2 FYNNEI. The CDR3 runs to 12 residues. CDR3 in amino acids: CASSAGHSPLHF. The CDR3 coding sequence is TGTGCCAGCAGTGCCGGCCATTCACCCCTCCACTTT.

This clonotype was seen many times. The genes are TRBV7-6 and TRBJ2-3; perhaps TRBD2 as D (6 bases). V was clipped by 0 bases and J by 2 bases, with 12 bases between them. The germline V gene encodes CDR1 SGHVS and CDR2 FNYEAQ. The CDR3 has 16 residues. CDR3 residues: CASSLALGRITDTQYF. The CDR3, as DNA: TGTGCCAGCAGCTTAGCGCTCGGGAGAATCACAGATACGCAGTATTTT.

This chain connects TRBV28 to TRBJ1-5; D ambiguous. This CDR3 region has 14 residues. Germline CDR1 MDHEN, CDR2 SYDVKM. V was trimmed by 5 bases and J by 2 bases, leaving 10 bases between them. In DNA form, the CDR3 reads TGTGCCAGCAGTGTGGCGGATGGCAATCAGCCCCAGCATTTT. Translated: CASSVADGNQPQHF.